This is a list of T cell receptor beta chains from one sample in a study of beta chain features in type 1 diabetes. Profiled with immunoSEQ multiplex PCR; TCRdb holds only in-frame clones, not every one. The sample has roughly 300,000 clones, over 11% seen once. Sequencing was performed on naive CD4+ T cells from blood. The receptors were gathered from a man aged 25-40 years with type 1 diabetes. Both conserved end residues are part of each CDR3. The order of the fields is J gene, clone size, V gene, D gene, CDR3 protein, CDR3 DNA. D genes are given only for firm matches. Size is stated for part of the rows, as once, few or many counts, or as a class when the clone is expanded.

TRBJ2-6,few,TRBV29-1,.,CSARMSGANVLTF,TGCAGCGCCCGTATGAGTGGGGCCAACGTCCTGACTTTC
TRBJ1-2,few,TRBV29-1,TRBD1,CSVGGTGGYGYTF,TGCAGCGTTGGCGGGACAGGGGGCTATGGCTACACCTTC
TRBJ2-3,few,TRBV2,.,CASSKRSDTQYF,TGTGCCAGCAGTAAGAGGTCAGATACGCAGTATTTT
TRBJ1-5,.,TRBV19,.,CASRSDSSNQPQHF,TGTGCCAGTAGATCCGACAGCAGCAATCAGCCCCAGCATTTT
TRBJ2-5,few,TRBV2,.,CASSEGREETQYF,TGTGCCAGCAGTGAGGGGAGAGAAGAGACCCAGTACTTC
TRBJ2-1,few,TRBV4-3,.,CASSRQVSSYNEQFF,TGCGCCAGCAGCCGACAGGTCAGCTCCTACAATGAGCAGTTCTTC
TRBJ1-1,few,TRBV5-1,.,CASSLGTVNTEAFF,TGCGCCAGCAGCTTGGGAACAGTGAACACTGAAGCTTTCTTT
TRBJ2-3,.,TRBV28,.,CASSSPAGQSDTQYF,TGTGCCAGCAGTTCACCCGCGGGGCAGTCAGATACGCAGTATTTT
TRBJ2-1,.,TRBV5-6,TRBD2,CASIPGPVREYYNEQFF,TGTGCCAGCATCCCTGGGCCGGTGCGGGAGTACTACAATGAGCAGTTCTTC
TRBJ2-3,.,TRBV28,TRBD2,CASSFGGRAPDTQYF,TGTGCCAGCAGTTTTGGCGGGAGGGCCCCAGATACGCAGTATTTT
TRBJ2-2,.,TRBV9,.,CASSGPGANTGELFF,TGTGCCAGCAGCGGCCCAGGTGCCAACACCGGGGAGCTGTTTTTT
TRBJ1-1,.,TRBV10-3,.,CATTGSTEAFF,TGTGCCACTACAGGGAGCACTGAAGCTTTCTTT
TRBJ1-2,.,TRBV4-2,TRBD1,CASSQVIRDRRNYGYTF,TGTGCCAGCAGCCAAGTGATCCGGGACAGGCGGAACTATGGCTACACCTTC
TRBJ2-7,few,TRBV7-2,.,CASRYGTGTLAYEQYF,TGTGCCAGCAGATACGGGACCGGGACTTTGGCCTACGAGCAGTACTTC
TRBJ2-3,few,TRBV9,.,CASSEKTTTDTQYF,TGTGCCAGCAGCGAAAAGACAACCACAGATACGCAGTATTTT
TRBJ2-3,.,TRBV9,.,CASSVAGSGTDTQYF,TGTGCCAGCAGCGTAGCGGGTTCTGGCACAGATACGCAGTATTTT
TRBJ2-1,few,TRBV28,TRBD2,CASSLYGRGNEQFF,TGTGCCAGCAGTTTATACGGGAGGGGGAATGAGCAGTTCTTC
TRBJ2-3,.,TRBV7-3,.,CASSLGGATDTQYF,TGTGCCAGCAGCTTGGGGGGTGCGACAGATACGCAGTATTTT
TRBJ2-2,.,TRBV4-3,.,CASRLDARDTGELFF,TGCGCCAGCAGGCTCGATGCCCGAGACACCGGGGAGCTGTTTTTT
TRBJ1-1,few,TRBV4-3,.,CASSQDSTGRAEAFF,TGCGCCAGCAGCCAAGATAGTACAGGGCGGGCTGAAGCTTTCTTT
TRBJ2-3,.,TRBV18,TRBD2,CASSPALAGRQDTQYF,TGTGCCAGCTCACCAGCACTAGCGGGAAGGCAAGATACGCAGTATTTT
TRBJ2-5,few,TRBV18,TRBD2,CASSTTRASGNNETQYF,TGTGCCAGCTCAACCACGCGGGCTAGCGGGAATAATGAGACCCAGTACTTC
TRBJ1-1,few,TRBV30,TRBD1,CARDRGGTEAFF,TGTGCCCGGGACAGGGGAGGAACTGAAGCTTTCTTT
TRBJ2-5,.,TRBV11-3,TRBD2,CAASSGCQETQYF,TGTGCCGCGTCTAGCGGCTGCCAAGAGACCCAGTACTTC
TRBJ2-3,.,TRBV2,TRBD2,CASLGTSGGGGTDTQYF,TGTGCCAGCCTAGGGACTAGCGGGGGCGGTGGCACAGATACGCAGTATTTT
TRBJ1-1,.,TRBV7-3,TRBD1,CASKRQGTNTEAFF,TGTGCCAGCAAAAGACAGGGGACGAACACTGAAGCTTTCTTT
TRBJ2-5,.,TRBV18,.,CASSLASGETQYF,TGTGCCAGCTCACTAGCTTCGGGGGAGACCCAGTACTTC
TRBJ1-2,few,TRBV2,TRBD1,CASSVTGGGGYTF,TGTGCCAGCAGTGTAACAGGGGGGGGAGGCTACACCTTC
TRBJ2-7,few,TRBV15,.,CATSRDRTGLEQYF,TGTGCCACCAGCAGAGATCGTACAGGGCTTGAGCAGTACTTC
TRBJ2-5,few,TRBV5-6,.,CASSLGGEETQYF,TGTGCCAGCAGCTTAGGGGGAGAAGAGACCCAGTACTTC
TRBJ2-1,few,TRBV11-2,TRBD1,CASSLEPGTGGNEQFF,TGTGCCAGCAGCTTAGAGCCGGGGACAGGGGGGAATGAGCAGTTCTTC
TRBJ2-1,.,TRBV7-9,.,CASSQGGEQFF,TGTGCCAGCAGCCAGGGAGGTGAGCAGTTCTTC
TRBJ2-5,.,TRBV27,.,CASRTTEGRETQYF,TGTGCCAGCAGGACCACCGAGGGAAGGGAGACCCAGTACTTC
TRBJ1-2,.,TRBV29-1,TRBD1,CSVVRTGGYGYTF,TGCAGCGTTGTACGGACAGGGGGCTATGGCTACACCTTC
TRBJ1-2,.,TRBV7-2,.,CASSLLGASYGYTF,TGTGCCAGCAGCTTATTAGGGGCCTCCTATGGCTACACCTTC
TRBJ2-7,few,TRBV6-5,.,CASSYSSSENYEQYF,TGTGCCAGCAGTTACTCGTCTAGCGAGAACTACGAGCAGTACTTC
TRBJ2-5,.,TRBV7-8,.,CASSPRGGQNQETQYF,TGTGCCAGCAGCCCCCGGGGGGGACAGAACCAAGAGACCCAGTACTTC
TRBJ2-2,few,TRBV7-2,.,CASSLASSIGELFF,TGTGCCAGCAGCTTAGCGTCTAGTATCGGGGAGCTGTTTTTT
TRBJ2-1,.,TRBV19,TRBD2,CASSPGGLANNEQFF,TGTGCCAGTAGTCCGGGGGGACTAGCGAACAATGAGCAGTTCTTC
TRBJ2-1,.,TRBV28,.,CASSFGGLYNEQFF,TGTGCCAGCAGTTTCGGAGGCTTATACAATGAGCAGTTCTTC
TRBJ2-5,.,TRBV29-1,TRBD2,CSVQTSGRRETQYF,TGCAGCGTTCAGACTAGCGGGAGAAGAGAGACCCAGTACTTC
TRBJ1-5,few,TRBV14,.,CASSQETEGLGNQPQHF,TGTGCCAGCAGCCAAGAAACAGAGGGCTTGGGCAATCAGCCCCAGCATTTT
TRBJ1-1,few,TRBV7-2,.,CASSLSREDTEAFF,TGTGCCAGCAGCTTATCCAGGGAGGACACTGAAGCTTTCTTT
TRBJ2-1,few,TRBV5-4,.,CASLSSSYNEQFF,TGTGCCAGCCTCTCGAGCTCCTACAATGAGCAGTTCTTC
TRBJ2-1,few,TRBV4-1,TRBD2,CASSRNTGTSGSFAEQFF,TGCGCCAGCAGCCGCAACACCGGGACTAGCGGGAGTTTCGCTGAGCAGTTCTTC
TRBJ2-1,.,TRBV5-1,TRBD2,CASRGAGEAARVYNEQFF,TGCGCCAGCAGGGGAGCGGGAGAGGCCGCCCGAGTTTACAATGAGCAGTTCTTC
TRBJ2-5,.,TRBV5-4,.,CASSLGQQETQYF,TGTGCCAGCAGCTTGGGCCAGCAAGAGACCCAGTACTTC
TRBJ2-7,few,TRBV6-1,TRBD2,CASSDTSGTSSYEQYF,TGTGCCAGCAGTGACACTAGCGGGACCTCGTCCTACGAGCAGTACTTC
TRBJ1-5,.,TRBV28,.,CASSYLNPGHSNQPQHF,TGTGCCAGCAGTTATCTCAACCCGGGACATAGCAATCAGCCCCAGCATTTT
TRBJ2-1,.,TRBV5-4,.,CASSLAVSGVALNEQFF,TGTGCCAGCAGCTTGGCGGTGTCGGGAGTGGCCCTCAATGAGCAGTTCTTC
TRBJ1-2,few,TRBV4-1,.,CASSQDRSEPNYGYTF,TGCGCCAGCAGCCAAGATCGCTCGGAGCCCAACTATGGCTACACCTTC
TRBJ2-1,.,TRBV5-1,TRBD2,CASSLAGLAHNEQFF,TGCGCCAGCAGCTTGGCGGGACTAGCGCACAATGAGCAGTTCTTC
TRBJ1-5,.,TRBV6-5,TRBD1,CASSLTGVSGQPQHF,TGTGCCAGCAGTTTAACAGGGGTCTCGGGTCAGCCCCAGCATTTT
TRBJ2-3,few,TRBV28,.,CASRVTSTDTQYF,TGTGCCAGCAGAGTTACTAGCACAGATACGCAGTATTTT
TRBJ1-1,.,TRBV21-1,.,CASSAQGMNTEAFF,TGTGCCAGCAGCGCACAGGGTATGAACACTGAAGCTTTCTTT
TRBJ2-7,.,TRBV6-6,.,CASTGASYEQYF,TGTGCCAGCACAGGGGCCTCCTACGAGCAGTACTTC
TRBJ1-5,.,TRBV2,.,CASNGGNQPQHF,TGTGCCAGCAACGGAGGCAATCAGCCCCAGCATTTT